This is a list of T cell receptor beta chains from one sample in a study of T cell responses to AZD1222 COVID-19 vaccine. Assay: immunoSEQ multiplex PCR; the TCRdb copy retains only in-frame clones and omits some. The sample has about 100,000 clones; 87% are singletons. The specimen was peripheral blood, collected on day 0 of MenACWY control vaccination. These receptors were obtained from an adult in good health. Both conserved end residues are part of each CDR3. D genes are given only for firm matches. Part of the rows lack a size; the others show once, few, many or a class for expanded clones.

j_gene	abundance	d_gene	v_gene	CDR3nt	CDR3aa
TRBJ2-1	few	TRBD1	TRBV28	TGTGCCAGCAGTTCTCAGGGGGCCCACCTCTACAATGAGCAGTTCTTC	CASSSQGAHLYNEQFF
TRBJ1-3	NA	TRBD1	TRBV7-8	TGTGCCAGCAGCTGGGGGACAGGGACCGGAGGGAACACCATATATTTT	CASSWGTGTGGNTIYF
TRBJ2-1	NA	NA	TRBV24-1	TGTGCCACCAGTGATCATAGCTCGGGGAATGAGCAGTTCTTC	CATSDHSSGNEQFF
TRBJ1-2	NA	NA	TRBV6-5	TGTGCCAGCAGTTACTCGGGGGCTGGCTACACCTTC	CASSYSGAGYTF
TRBJ1-4	NA	NA	TRBV24-1	TGTGCCACCAGTGATCCGGGGTTTAGTGAAAAACTGTTTTTT	CATSDPGFSEKLFF
TRBJ1-5	NA	TRBD1	TRBV28	TGTGCCAGCATTCGACCCGGGGACAGGGCCAATCAGCCCCAGCATTTT	CASIRPGDRANQPQHF
TRBJ2-6	once	TRBD2	TRBV28	TGTGCCAGCAGTTTAAAGCGGGACTTGTTGTCTGGGGCCAACGTCCTGACTTTC	CASSLKRDLLSGANVLTF
TRBJ1-2	NA	TRBD1	TRBV10-1	TGCGCCAGCAGTGAGTTTCGGACAGGTCGTTATGGCTACACCTTC	CASSEFRTGRYGYTF
TRBJ2-2	NA	NA	TRBV10-3	TGTGCCATCAGTGAATCGCTCACCGGGGAGCTGTTTTTT	CAISESLTGELFF
TRBJ2-1	NA	TRBD2	TRBV3-1/TRBV3-2	TGTGCCAGCAGCCAACAAGCGGGGGGCAAGGTGGAATCCTACAATGAGCAGTTCTTC	CASSQQAGGKVESYNEQFF
TRBJ1-6	NA	NA	TRBV10-1	TGCGCCAGCACCGGCGCGGTAGGCACTTCACCCCTCCACTTT	CASTGAVGTSPLHF
TRBJ2-3	NA	NA	TRBV29-1	TGCAGCGTTAGAGGAGGGGTGTCAGTTACTAGCCGGGCAGATACGCAGTATTTT	CSVRGGVSVTSRADTQYF
TRBJ1-1	NA	NA	TRBV7-9	TGTGCCAGCAGCCCCGTCGGAGAGGGGAGGAGGCAAACTGAAGCTTTCTTT	CASSPVGEGRRQTEAFF
TRBJ2-2	NA	NA	TRBV27	TGTGCCAGCAGTGTCACCGGGACGTTCAACACCGGGGAGCTGTTTTTT	CASSVTGTFNTGELFF
TRBJ1-5	NA	NA	TRBV5-8	TGTGCCAGCAGCGCGGCCGGGACTACCGTACCCCAGCATTTT	CASSAAGTTVPQHF
TRBJ2-1	NA	TRBD2	TRBV4-3	TGCGCCAGCAGCCCAGAGATTGGACTAGCCCACAATGAGCAGTTCTTC	CASSPEIGLAHNEQFF
TRBJ1-6	NA	TRBD1	TRBV28	TGTGCCAGCAGTTTATGGGGGGTGGACAGGGCAAGCTCACCCCTCCACTTT	CASSLWGVDRASSPLHF
TRBJ2-5	NA	NA	TRBV11-2	TGTGCCAGCAGCTTAGATGCCCAGGGTTGGGAGACCCAGTACTTC	CASSLDAQGWETQYF
TRBJ1-1	once	NA	TRBV19	TGTGCCAGTAGGACAGGAGGTGCGCAACCTTTCTTT	CASRTGGAQPFF
TRBJ2-6	NA	NA	TRBV5-4	TGTGCCAGCAGCGCCGGACTACAGGGCCCTTCTGGGGCCAACGTCCTGACTTTC	CASSAGLQGPSGANVLTF
TRBJ2-1	few	NA	TRBV9	TGTGCCAGCAGCCCTGAGGGGGGACAGTTCAATGAGCAGTTCTTC	CASSPEGGQFNEQFF
TRBJ2-3	NA	TRBD2	TRBV10-2	TGCGCCACTCAAGGGGCTAGCAGCGGGGGGGACACAGATACGCAGTATTTT	CATQGASSGGDTDTQYF
TRBJ2-1	NA	NA	TRBV10-3	TGTGCCATCAGTGAGCACGGTTCCGACAATGAGCAGTTCTTC	CAISEHGSDNEQFF
TRBJ2-7	NA	TRBD1	TRBV19	TGTGCCAGTAGTCGACGGGACAGGGTCCTCTACGAGCAGTACTTC	CASSRRDRVLYEQYF
TRBJ1-1	NA	TRBD1	TRBV28	TGTGCCAGCAGTCCAGGGGACAGGGGGCACACTGAAGCTTTCTTT	CASSPGDRGHTEAFF
TRBJ1-2	NA	TRBD1	TRBV5-5	TGTGCCAGCAGCAGAGACAGGGATGGGTATGGCTACACCTTC	CASSRDRDGYGYTF
TRBJ2-7	NA	TRBD2	TRBV7-9	TGTGCCAGCAGCTCCGGAATTGGACTAGCTGGCGAGCAGTACTTC	CASSSGIGLAGEQYF
TRBJ1-5	few	NA	TRBV6-5	TGTGCCAGCAGCGGCAGGGGTGGGGTGGCCCAGCATTTT	CASSGRGGVAQHF
TRBJ1-5	NA	NA	TRBV7-2	TGTGCCAGCAGCCCCATGACAGGAAATAGCAATCAGCCCCAGCATTTT	CASSPMTGNSNQPQHF
TRBJ2-7	NA	NA	TRBV6-5	TGTGCCAGCGCAGCAGGTGCCGAGCAGTACTTC	CASAAGAEQYF
TRBJ1-4	NA	TRBD1	TRBV6-2/TRBV6-3	TGTGCCAGCAGCTCCGGACAGGGATGGGAGGAAAAACTGTTTTTT	CASSSGQGWEEKLFF
TRBJ2-7	NA	TRBD2	TRBV28	TGTGCCAGCAGTCCGCTGCCGGGACTAGCGGGCTACGAGCAGTACTTC	CASSPLPGLAGYEQYF
TRBJ2-7	NA	TRBD2	TRBV15	TGTGCCACCAGCAGGGGGACTAGCGGAGACTACGAGCAGTACTTC	CATSRGTSGDYEQYF
TRBJ2-7	NA	NA	TRBV4-2	TGTGCCAGCAGCCAAGAATCGTCGGACCACACCAACTACGAGCAGTACTTC	CASSQESSDHTNYEQYF
TRBJ1-2	few	TRBD1	TRBV7-9	TGTGCCAGCAGCTTTGGGACAGGGGCCCGGTTTGGCTACACCTTC	CASSFGTGARFGYTF
TRBJ2-1	once	NA	TRBV27	TGTGCCAGCAGTTTATCTGGGCCCGAGCAGTTCTTC	CASSLSGPEQFF
TRBJ1-2	NA	TRBD1	TRBV5-1	TGCGCCAGCAGCTCCGGGACAGTTAACTATGGCTACACCTTC	CASSSGTVNYGYTF
TRBJ1-6	few	NA	TRBV27	TGTGCCAGCAGTGCGAGGGTCATGGGTTCACCCCTCCACTTT	CASSARVMGSPLHF
TRBJ1-5	once	NA	TRBV5-1	TGCGCCAGCAGCCCGGGGGGCAGGGGAAGCAATCAGCCCCAGCATTTT	CASSPGGRGSNQPQHF
TRBJ2-7	NA	NA	TRBV7-2	TGTGCCAGCAGCGATGGAAGGCTCTACGAGCAGTACTTC	CASSDGRLYEQYF
TRBJ2-3	NA	TRBD2	TRBV4-3	TGCGCCAGCAGCCAAGGACTAGCGAGCACAGATACGCAGTATTTT	CASSQGLASTDTQYF
TRBJ2-3	NA	TRBD2	TRBV19	TGTGCCAGTATCCCCACCTCTAGCGGGGGGTGGGATACGCAGTATTTT	CASIPTSSGGWDTQYF
TRBJ2-7	NA	NA	TRBV5-1	TGCGCCAGCAGCCCGGGCGGCGAGCAGTACTTC	CASSPGGEQYF
TRBJ2-4	NA	NA	TRBV6-8	TGTGCCAGCAGTTACTCGAAAGGGTTAGCCAAAAACATTCAGTACTTC	CASSYSKGLAKNIQYF
TRBJ2-7	NA	NA	TRBV6-5	TGTGCCAGCCGAGGCACGGGCTACGAGCAGTACTTC	CASRGTGYEQYF
TRBJ1-2	NA	TRBD1	TRBV6-5	TGTGCCAGCACCAAGGGACAGGGGAACTATGGCTACACCTTC	CASTKGQGNYGYTF
TRBJ1-1	few	NA	TRBV12-3/TRBV12-4	TGTGCCAGCAGTTTAGTGGTGACTGAAGCTTTCTTT	CASSLVVTEAFF
TRBJ2-1	NA	NA	TRBV10-3	TGTGCCACCGGGCCGGGCCCAAGGGGCAATGAGCAGTTCTTC	CATGPGPRGNEQFF
TRBJ2-7	NA	TRBD1	TRBV28	TGTGCCAGCAGCCTAGGGGGCGAACATTTCTACGAGCAGTACTTC	CASSLGGEHFYEQYF
TRBJ2-3	once	NA	TRBV3-1/TRBV3-2	TGTGCCAGCAGCCAAGACAGGAGGGGCACAGATACGCAGTATTTT	CASSQDRRGTDTQYF
TRBJ1-2	NA	NA	TRBV5-1	TGCGCCAGCACCCCGACAGGATCAGATGGCTACACCTTC	CASTPTGSDGYTF
TRBJ2-1	NA	TRBD1	TRBV7-2	TGTGCCAGCAGCTTAGCGGGGATAGGACAGGGCCACAATGAGCAGTTCTTC	CASSLAGIGQGHNEQFF
TRBJ1-2	NA	NA	TRBV2	TGTGCCAGCAGTGCGGAGGGGTCGGGTGGCTACACCTTC	CASSAEGSGGYTF
TRBJ2-1	NA	TRBD1	TRBV11-3	TGTGCCAGCAGCTGGGACAGGGGGCCCTATGAGCAGTTCTTC	CASSWDRGPYEQFF
TRBJ2-3	NA	NA	TRBV7-8	TGTGCCAGCAGCTTAGTACAGGTCCTTTTGGGAGATACGCAGTATTTT	CASSLVQVLLGDTQYF
TRBJ1-1	NA	NA	TRBV5-1	TGCGCCAGCGGCTGGGCAGGGACGGACACTGAAGCTTTCTTT	CASGWAGTDTEAFF
TRBJ1-1	NA	NA	TRBV7-2	TGTGCCAGCAGCTTAGCCCTTGCGGGGAACACTGAAGCTTTCTTT	CASSLALAGNTEAFF